This T cell receptor (beta chain) was retrieved from a study of blood T cell repertoires in COVID-19. Looking at the study overall: Whether acute or convalescent, the COVID-19 samples came from the United States, Italy and Spain. T cells, B-cell-depleted T cells, or PBMCs supplied cDNA or gDNA.

Seattle's enrolled individuals joined amid active infection and were then monitored longitudinally. In the original processing: Estimation of nucleated cell counts relied on the amplification of reference gene primers. Method: immunoSEQ multiplex PCR; TCRdb's copy keeps in-frame clones and lacks some. D and trimming come from the DNA, and the V and J calls and clone size come from that table. The table has fewer than 650,000 clones, approximately 91% seen once. This CDR3 has 13 amino acids. CDR1 is ENHRY, CDR2 SYGVKD, per germline. V was pared by 2 bases and J by 5 bases, with 10 bases between. The specimen was peripheral blood. This sequence was found in a woman aged 45-60 years with COVID-19, enrolled during active disease. This chain uses TRBV10-3 with TRBJ2-7; perhaps TRBD1 as D (6 bases). CDR3 loop: CAISEVGGHEQYF. In nucleotides, the CDR3 is TGTGCCATCAGTGAGGTAGGGGGACACGAGCAGTACTTC.